Included here is one T cell receptor (beta chain) sequence, with context. This entry belongs to a study of T cells in Graves' hyperthyroidism and ophthalmopathy. Study background: Once the initial diagnosis was made, peripheral blood was obtained before any treatment.

Trimming stripped 7 bases from V and 3 bases from J, with 12 bases between. This CDR3 has 14 residues. Germline CDR1 and CDR2: LNHDA and SQIVND (reference sequence). TCR beta CDR3 sequences were amplified from RNA transcripts. A first-round RT-PCR of the TCR CDR3 used the HTBI primer set. TCRdb reprocessed the multiplex PCR reads with MiXCR, giving one entry per CDR3 protein. The profile shows some 580,000 distinct CDR3 sequences, 16% of them singletons. Among ophthalmopathy patients, the Clinical Activity Score reached at least 3, the NOSPECS grade reached at least 4, and duration remained under 3 months.

The TCR originated in a middle-aged woman with Graves' ophthalmopathy. Sequencing used blood. The chain joins TRBV19 to TRBJ2-2, with D tentatively TRBD1 (6 bases). The CDR3 loop is CASNRAAYTGELFF. CDR3 nucleotides: TGTGCCAGTAACAGGGCAGCGTACACCGGGGAGCTGTTTTTT.